A single sample gave rise to the 6 T cell receptor beta chains below, sequenced in a study of cytomegalovirus exposure and HLA in healthy donors. Amplification used 60 Vbeta primers and 13 Jbeta primers. Generated by immunoSEQ multiplex PCR, the TCRdb table keeps only in-frame clones and is missing some. Here the sample spans about 100,000 clones, more than 65% being singletons. Input material: PBMCs. The receptors were gathered from a woman younger than 30 in good health and CMV-seronegative.

The chain combines TRBV5-1 with TRBJ2-5, with TRBD2 matching 10 bases. The J segment lost 5 bases and the V segment lost 2 bases, leaving 3 bases of the junction unmatched. Germline V gives CDR1 SGHRS, CDR2 YFSETQ. This CDR3 region has 14 residues. CDR3 sequence: CASSLAGGLETQYF. Here the CDR3 DNA reads TGCGCCAGCAGCTTAGCGGGGGGGCTCGAGACCCAGTACTTC.

This clone was counted a single time. The chain is built from TRBV27 and TRBJ1-5, with 7 bases lining up with TRBD1. The ends lost 5 bases at V and 2 bases at J; junction bases unmatched: 12. The CDR3 spans 17 residues. Germline V CDR1 and CDR2: MNHEY, SMNVEV (reference sequence). CDR3 residues: CASSRGTVSSGNQPQHF. As DNA, the CDR3 is TGTGCCAGCAGTCGAGGGACAGTTAGTTCGGGCAATCAGCCCCAGCATTTT.

The rearrangement links TRBV5-1 to TRBJ2-7; D possibly corresponds to TRBD1 (7 bases). V gave up 2 bases and J gave up 3 bases, with 9 bases separating them. CDR1 is SGHRS and CDR2 is YFSETQ in the germline V gene. The CDR3 spans 13 residues. For the CDR3, the DNA is TGCGCCAGCAGCTTCCAGGGGGGCTACGAGCAGTACTTC. Its protein is CASSFQGGYEQYF.

This chain connects TRBV28 to TRBJ2-7; possibly TRBD1 for D (6 bases). V gave up 2 bases and J gave up 0 bases, with 11 bases separating them. The CDR3 totals 15 residues. From germline, CDR1 is MDHEN and CDR2 SYDVKM. The CDR3 nucleotides are TGTGCCAGCAGTTTAACCTCAGGGGCCTCCTACGAGCAGTACTTC. The encoded protein is CASSLTSGASYEQYF.

The chain links TRBV19 to TRBJ1-5; D gene ambiguous. V was shortened by 6 bases and J by 1 base, with 19 bases between the two germline ends. CDR1 is LNHDA, CDR2 SQIVND, per germline (reference sequence). The CDR3 spans 17 residues. DNA of the CDR3: TGTGCCAGTAGCCTTCGCGGCAGACTAGCCAGCAATCAGCCCCAGCATTTT. Amino acids: CASSLRGRLASNQPQHF.

The chain combines TRBV5-5 with TRBJ2-5; TRBD1 agrees at 8 bases. CDR3 length: 15 amino acids. Trimming took 4 bases from V and 4 from J; bases not matched to a gene: 9. The V gene's germline CDR1 is SGHKS and CDR2 YYEKEE (reference sequence). The CDR3 nucleotides read TGTGCCAGCAGCAAGAGGACAGGGAGTGGAGAGACCCAGTACTTC. This sequence encodes CASSKRTGSGETQYF.